The 6 T cell receptor beta chains reported below all come from one sample, sequenced in a study of cytomegalovirus exposure and HLA in healthy donors. PCR employed 60 Vbeta and 13 Jbeta primers. Clones were sequenced by immunoSEQ multiplex PCR, and TCRdb holds only the in-frame ones, with some missing. The specimen's table records approximately 120,000 clones. Sequencing input: PBMCs. Receptors originate from a man aged 35 to 55 in good health and CMV-seronegative.

The rearrangement uses TRBV11-3 and TRBJ2-7; D perhaps matches TRBD1 (6 bases). The CDR3 contains 13 residues. The V end lost 3 bases, the J end lost 2 bases, and 8 bases lay between the germline ends. Germline V gives CDR1 SGHNT, CDR2 YENEEA. CDR3: CASSFRGTYEQYF. CDR3 bases: TGTGCCAGCAGCTTTAGGGGGACCTACGAGCAGTACTTC.

The V gene is TRBV5-1, the J gene TRBJ2-3, with 9 bases that match TRBD2. Trimming cost V 2 bases and J 6 bases; bases outside gene matches: 7. This CDR3 spans 15 amino acids. Germline V CDR1 and CDR2: SGHRS, YFSETQ. The DNA of the CDR3 is TGCGCCAGCAGCTTAATAGCGGGAGTCCGGGATACGCAGTATTTT. Its protein product is CASSLIAGVRDTQYF.

This rearrangement joins TRBV6-4 to TRBJ1-5; D not resolved. The V end was cut by 7 bases, the J end by 1 base, with 20 bases between. Germline CDR1 reads MRHNA; CDR2 reads SNTAGT. This CDR3 region has 17 residues. This CDR3 is CASTNRWRGRSNQPQHF. The CDR3 DNA reads as TGTGCCAGCACAAACCGGTGGAGAGGGAGGAGCAATCAGCCCCAGCATTTT.

The rearrangement joins TRBV27 to TRBJ2-7; a possible D gene is TRBD2 (6 bases). CDR3 length: 14 residues. The germline gives CDR1 MNHEY, CDR2 SMNVEV (reference sequence). V was pared by 3 bases and J by 0 bases, with 9 bases between. Here the CDR3 DNA reads TGTGCCAGCAGTTTCCGGGGGTTCTCCTACGAGCAGTACTTC. The encoded protein is CASSFRGFSYEQYF.

The chain is built from TRBV10-3 and TRBJ2-3; 8 positions match TRBD2. The germline gives CDR1 ENHRY, CDR2 SYGVKD. The CDR3 has 13 amino acids. V lost 7 bases and J lost 2; bases outside the gene matches: 2. CDR3 sequence reads: CAINSGDTDTQYF. The DNA for the CDR3 is TGTGCCATCAATAGCGGGGACACAGATACGCAGTATTTT.

The rearrangement joins TRBV7-2 to TRBJ2-7; 7 nucleotides agree with TRBD2. The CDR3 is made up of 16 amino acids. From germline, CDR1 is SGHTA and CDR2 FQGNSA. The J segment lost 2 bases and the V segment lost 4 bases, leaving 11 bases of the junction unmatched. CDR3 amino acids: CASSSPASGATYEQYF. CDR3 DNA sequence: TGTGCCAGCAGCTCACCGGCGAGCGGGGCAACCTACGAGCAGTACTTC.